The clone carrying this T cell receptor (beta chain) was picked up a small number of times. Its antigen is as yet unknown. Genomic DNA, serving as template, underwent TCR beta VDJ and CDR3 profiling. TCRdb called the reads again in MiXCR, with one record for every CDR3 protein. The sample consists of roughly 300,000 distinct CDR3 sequences, 50% to 70% of them appearing once. The source of the sample is a study of CD8+CD57+ T cells in acquired aplastic anemia. Study as a whole: Mean yield of DNA from sorted CD4+ and CD8+ cells was 3 to 3.5 ug.

Whole-study findings and limits: Patients shared around 31 CD8+ CDR3 sequences with controls. Patients were compared with controls for CD8+ Simpson's diversity, and no significant difference emerged.

What was sequenced was sorted CD4+, CD8+, or CD8+CD57+ T cells (not recorded which) from PBMCs. The source is a human donor with severe aplastic anemia or a healthy control (not recorded which).

The CDR3 here is CATSRGQGGYEQYF. The CDR3, as DNA: TGTGCCACCAGCAGAGGACAGGGAGGCTACGAGCAGTACTTC. This chain joins TRBV15 and TRBJ2-7; D might be TRBD1 (7 bases). The germline CDR1 and CDR2 sequences are LNHNV and YYDKDF (reference sequence). The CDR3 has 14 amino acids. The germline V and J ends were trimmed by 1 base and 3 bases, with 10 bases remaining between them.